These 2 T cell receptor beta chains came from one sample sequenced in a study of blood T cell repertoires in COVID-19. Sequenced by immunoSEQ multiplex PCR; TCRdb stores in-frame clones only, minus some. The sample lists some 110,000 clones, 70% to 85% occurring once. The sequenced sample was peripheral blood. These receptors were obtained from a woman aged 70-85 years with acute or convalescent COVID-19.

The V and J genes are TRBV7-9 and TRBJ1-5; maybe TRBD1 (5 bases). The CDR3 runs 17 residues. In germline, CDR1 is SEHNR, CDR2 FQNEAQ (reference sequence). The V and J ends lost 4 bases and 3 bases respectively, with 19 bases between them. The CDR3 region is CASSSGPHGGHNQPQHF. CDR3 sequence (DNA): TGTGCCAGCAGCTCAGGGCCGCACGGGGGTCACAATCAGCCCCAGCATTTT.

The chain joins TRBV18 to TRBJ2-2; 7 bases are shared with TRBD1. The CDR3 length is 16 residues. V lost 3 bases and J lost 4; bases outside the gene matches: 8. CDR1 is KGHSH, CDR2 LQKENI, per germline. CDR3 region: CASSPPGGLATGELFF. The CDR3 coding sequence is TGTGCCAGCTCACCCCCAGGGGGATTGGCCACCGGGGAGCTGTTTTTT.